This T cell receptor (beta chain) was sequenced during a study of blood T cell repertoires in COVID-19. Methods used by the authors: Nucleated cell counts were estimated from reference gene primer amplification. Assay: immunoSEQ multiplex PCR; the TCRdb copy retains only in-frame clones and omits some. V, J and clone size are those of that table, while D and trimming were read from the DNA. The data contain 60,000 to 75,000 clones, 70% to 90% of them singletons. This CDR3 has 12 amino acids. Trimming pared 3 bases from V and 6 bases from J, leaving 6 bases between. Germline V lookup: CDR1 MDHEN, CDR2 SYDVKM.

The sample taken for sequencing was peripheral blood. The chain employs TRBV28 and TRBJ1-5; no firm D call. The clonotype originates from a man in his 60s with acute or convalescent COVID-19. As DNA, the CDR3 is TGTGCCAGCAGTTTTCCGGGTCAGCCCCAGCATTTT. Protein sequence: CASSFPGQPQHF.